A selection of T cell receptor beta chains follows, all from one sample in a study of post-analysis software for immune sequencing data. TCRdb independently ran MiXCR on the PCR reads; one entry per CDR3 protein. The sample has roughly 800,000 distinct CDR3 sequences; just under 30% are singletons. Sequences were obtained from blood. These receptors all stem from a girl between 10 and 17 years old with multiple sclerosis. Both conserved end residues are part of each CDR3. A D gene is named only where the DNA matches it firmly. Only part of the rows carry a size: once, few, many, or a class if the clone is expanded.

D: -; V: TRBV3-1; size: -; J: TRBJ2-5; CDR3: CASRPYRASEETQYF; DNA: TGTGCCAGCAGACCATACCGGGCCAGCGAAGAGACCCAGTACTTC
D: TRBD2; V: TRBV9; size: few; J: TRBJ2-1; CDR3: CASSVGPAGGEQFF; DNA: TGTGCCAGCAGCGTAGGTCCAGCGGGAGGTGAGCAGTTCTTC
D: -; V: TRBV12-3/TRBV12-4; size: -; J: TRBJ2-3; CDR3: CASSLDMATDTQYF; DNA: TGTGCCAGCAGTTTAGACATGGCCACAGATACGCAGTATTTT
D: TRBD1; V: TRBV5-1; size: few; J: TRBJ2-1; CDR3: CATSLTRGRPIPLCDEQFF; DNA: TGCGCCACCAGTCTTACCAGGGGGCGGCCAATACCCCTTTGTGATGAGCAGTTCTTC
D: TRBD2; V: TRBV3-1; size: few; J: TRBJ2-3; CDR3: CASSQLAGGGDTDTQYF; DNA: TGTGCCAGCAGCCAGCTAGCGGGGGGAGGAGACACAGATACGCAGTATTTT
D: -; V: TRBV4-3; size: -; J: TRBJ2-1; CDR3: CASSQRGSLLYEQFF; DNA: TGCGCCAGCAGCCAACGGGGGAGTCTTTTATATGAGCAGTTCTTC
D: -; V: TRBV6-5; size: once; J: TRBJ2-2; CDR3: CASSSFGGSFSTGELFF; DNA: TGTGCCAGCAGTTCCTTTGGAGGGAGCTTCAGCACCGGGGAGCTGTTTTTT
D: -; V: TRBV15; size: -; J: TRBJ1-3; CDR3: CATSNRVSGNTIYF; DNA: TGTGCCACCAGTAACAGGGTATCTGGAAACACCATATATTTT
D: TRBD1; V: TRBV19; size: once; J: TRBJ2-7; CDR3: CASNEGQGRGEQYF; DNA: TGTGCCAGCAACGAAGGACAGGGAAGGGGCGAGCAGTACTTC
D: -; V: TRBV20-1; size: -; J: TRBJ2-7; CDR3: CSARGLFGAQEQYF; DNA: TGCAGTGCTAGGGGCCTTTTTGGGGCCCAAGAGCAGTACTTC
D: -; V: TRBV12-3/TRBV12-4; size: few; J: TRBJ2-3; CDR3: CASSPARDTQYF; DNA: TGTGCCAGCAGTCCCGCCCGGGATACGCAGTATTTT
D: -; V: TRBV28; size: few; J: TRBJ2-5; CDR3: CASSIGGKTQYF; DNA: TGTGCCAGCAGTATAGGGGGAAAGACCCAGTACTTC
D: -; V: TRBV10-3; size: -; J: TRBJ2-1; CDR3: CASSDGVGEQFF; DNA: TGTGCCAGCAGTGATGGGGTGGGGGAGCAGTTCTTC
D: TRBD2; V: TRBV3-1; size: few; J: TRBJ2-1; CDR3: CASRSAGGVNEQFF; DNA: TGTGCCAGCAGGTCGGCGGGAGGTGTCAATGAGCAGTTCTTC
D: -; V: TRBV12-3/TRBV12-4; size: -; J: TRBJ2-5; CDR3: CASSPSPDDQGRETQYF; DNA: TGTGCCAGCAGTCCTTCGCCTGATGATCAGGGGCGGGAGACCCAGTACTTC
D: -; V: TRBV27; size: -; J: TRBJ2-3; CDR3: CASSRRGGTRGSDTQYF; DNA: TGTGCCAGCAGCCGGAGGGGTGGGACAAGGGGTTCGGATACGCAGTATTTT
D: -; V: TRBV7-9; size: -; J: TRBJ2-5; CDR3: CASSLIVQETQYF; DNA: TGTGCCAGCAGCTTGATCGTCCAAGAGACCCAGTACTTC
D: TRBD2; V: TRBV7-2; size: few; J: TRBJ2-1; CDR3: CASSLNSGSSYNEQFF; DNA: TGTGCCAGCAGCCTAAACAGCGGGAGCTCCTACAATGAGCAGTTCTTC
D: -; V: TRBV20-1; size: few; J: TRBJ2-5; CDR3: CSARSPGQETQYF; DNA: TGCAGTGCAAGAAGTCCCGGGCAAGAGACCCAGTACTTC
D: -; V: TRBV20-1; size: -; J: TRBJ2-1; CDR3: CSARKAGLTYNEQFF; DNA: TGCAGTGCTAGGAAGGCGGGGCTTACCTACAATGAGCAGTTCTTC
D: -; V: TRBV3-1; size: -; J: TRBJ1-5; CDR3: CASSQESGRGNQPQHF; DNA: TGTGCCAGCAGCCAAGAGTCGGGCAGGGGAAATCAGCCCCAGCATTTT